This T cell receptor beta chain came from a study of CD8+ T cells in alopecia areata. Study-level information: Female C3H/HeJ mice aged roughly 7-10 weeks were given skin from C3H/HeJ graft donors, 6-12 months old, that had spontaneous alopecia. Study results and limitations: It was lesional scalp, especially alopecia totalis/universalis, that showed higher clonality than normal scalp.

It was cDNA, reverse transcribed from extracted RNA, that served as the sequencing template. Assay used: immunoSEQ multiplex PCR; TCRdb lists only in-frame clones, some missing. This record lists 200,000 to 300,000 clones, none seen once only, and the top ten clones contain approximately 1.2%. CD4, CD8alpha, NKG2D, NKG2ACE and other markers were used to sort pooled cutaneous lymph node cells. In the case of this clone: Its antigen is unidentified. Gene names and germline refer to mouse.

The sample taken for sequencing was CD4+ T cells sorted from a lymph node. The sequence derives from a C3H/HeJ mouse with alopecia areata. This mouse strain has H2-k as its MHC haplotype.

The CDR3 DNA, read in part, is TGTGCCAGCGGTGATGCAGGGACAGATAATTCGCCC. Translation gives CASGDAGTDNSP. The whole CDR3 is CASGDAGTDNSPLYF. The chain recombines TRBV13-2 with TRBJ1-6, with TRBD1 matching 7 bases. The read is 3 residues too short to cover the CDR3 end, so that end is filled in from the germline J gene. TRBJ1-6 is marked as an open reading frame, function uncertain. CDR1 and CDR2 from the germline V gene are NNHNN and SYGAGS (reference sequence). The junction had 2 bases not matched to a gene; V was cut back by 0 bases and J by 5 bases. The CDR3 spans 15 residues.